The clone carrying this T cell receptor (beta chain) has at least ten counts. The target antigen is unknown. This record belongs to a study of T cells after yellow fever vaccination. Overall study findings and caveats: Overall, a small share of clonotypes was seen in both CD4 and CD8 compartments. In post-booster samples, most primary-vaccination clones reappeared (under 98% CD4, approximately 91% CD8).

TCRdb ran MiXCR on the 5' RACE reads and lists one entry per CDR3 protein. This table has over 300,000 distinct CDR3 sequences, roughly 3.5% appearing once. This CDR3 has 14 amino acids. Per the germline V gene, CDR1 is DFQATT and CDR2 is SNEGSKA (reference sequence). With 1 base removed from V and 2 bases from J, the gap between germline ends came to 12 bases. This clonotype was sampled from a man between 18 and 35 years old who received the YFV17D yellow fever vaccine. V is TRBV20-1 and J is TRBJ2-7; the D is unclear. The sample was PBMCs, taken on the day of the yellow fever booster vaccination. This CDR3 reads CSARANTAPYEQYF. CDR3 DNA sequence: TGCAGTGCTAGAGCAAACACAGCTCCCTACGAGCAGTACTTC.